Listed below are T cell receptor beta chains from one sample, sequenced in a study of vaccination effects on CD4 cells after COVID-19. Measured with immunoSEQ multiplex PCR; TCRdb has only the in-frame clones, and not every one. This sample has 45,000 to 50,000 clones; approximately 61% occur once, and the top ten carry over 4.5%. Their antigen targets remain unknown. The specimen was CD4+ T cells from PBMCs cultured without peptide, collected before COVID-19 vaccination. These receptors all stem from a human donor who received a COVID-19 vaccine. The CDR3 runs from the conserved cysteine through the conserved F or W. A D gene is named only where the DNA matches it firmly. Only some rows state a clone size, as once, few, many or a class for expanded clones.

>TRBV5-1|TRBJ2-7|NA|NA
TGCGCCAGCAGCAGCCGGCCCTACGAGCAGTACTTC
CASSSRPYEQYF
>TRBV15|TRBJ2-1|NA|TRBD2
TGTGCCACCAGCAGAGGAGTGTTAAGCGGGGGGGGTGGTGAGCAGTTCTTC
CATSRGVLSGGGGEQFF
>TRBV7-9|TRBJ1-1|NA|TRBD1
TGTGCCAGCAGCCCCCCCGGACAGGGCGGCACTGAAGCTTTCTTT
CASSPPGQGGTEAFF
>TRBV2|TRBJ2-3|NA|NA
TGTGCCAGCAGGGGACGGGGTCCAGATACGCAGTATTTT
CASRGRGPDTQYF
>TRBV7-6|TRBJ2-2|NA|NA
TGTGCCAGCAACCACCCGGACAGTCCACCGGGGGAGCTGTTTTTT
CASNHPDSPPGELFF
>TRBV19|TRBJ2-1|NA|TRBD2
TGTGCCAGTAGCCCGACTAGCGGGGGGGTGAATGAGCAGTTCTTC
CASSPTSGGVNEQFF
>TRBV25-1|TRBJ1-2|few|NA
TGTGCCAGCAGTGGGATGGGGGTAAATGGCTACACCTTC
CASSGMGVNGYTF
>TRBV4-1|TRBJ2-6|NA|TRBD1
TGCGCCAGCAGACACACTTTAGGGACAGGGGGCTCTGGGGCCAACGTCCTGACTTTC
CASRHTLGTGGSGANVLTF
>TRBV18|TRBJ1-6|NA|NA
TGTGCCAGCTCACCTACTGCCGATTCACCCCTCCACTTT
CASSPTADSPLHF
>TRBV12-3/TRBV12-4|TRBJ2-7|NA|NA
TGTGCCAGCAGTTTACAGGACATCTACGAGCAGTACTTC
CASSLQDIYEQYF
>TRBV7-8|TRBJ1-1|NA|NA
TGTGCCAGCAGCAGAGTGGGGACTGAAGCTTTCTTT
CASSRVGTEAFF
>TRBV11-2|TRBJ1-2|NA|NA
TGTGCCAGCAGCTTAGAGGGGGCAGCTAACTATGGCTACACCTTC
CASSLEGAANYGYTF
>TRBV3-1/TRBV3-2|TRBJ2-5|few|TRBD2
TGTGCCAGCAGCCTACGGGGGGGGCATGATGAGACCCAGTACTTC
CASSLRGGHDETQYF
>TRBV19|TRBJ2-6|NA|NA
TGTGCCAGTAGTATTTGGGGCGTGGGGGCCAACGTCCTGACTTTC
CASSIWGVGANVLTF
>TRBV7-2|TRBJ2-1|NA|NA
TGTGCCAGCAGCTTAGCGGGGGTCTACAATGAGCAGTTCTTC
CASSLAGVYNEQFF
>TRBV28|TRBJ1-2|NA|NA
TGTGCCAGCAGTTTGGGAGGGACTCTGTATGGCTACACCTTC
CASSLGGTLYGYTF
>TRBV27|TRBJ2-1|NA|TRBD1
TGTGCCAGCAGTTCGAAAGGACAGGGGGCAATGAATGAGCAGTTCTTC
CASSSKGQGAMNEQFF
>TRBV5-4|TRBJ1-6|NA|NA
TGTGCCAGCAGCTCGCGCAGGGATAATTCACCCCTCCACTTT
CASSSRRDNSPLHF
>TRBV5-6|TRBJ2-7|NA|NA
TGTGCCAGCAGCTTGAAAGGTTCACCCACCTACGAGCAGTACTTC
CASSLKGSPTYEQYF
>TRBV30|TRBJ1-1|NA|NA
TGTGCCTTGCAGGGACAACCGAACACTGAAGCTTTCTTT
CALQGQPNTEAFF
>TRBV27|TRBJ1-5|NA|NA
TGTGCCAGCAGTTTGACACTAAATAGCAATCAGCCCCAGCATTTT
CASSLTLNSNQPQHF
>TRBV28|TRBJ1-1|NA|NA
TGTGCCAGCACCGTCCCCGCGCCGGCGAACACTGAAGCTTTCTTT
CASTVPAPANTEAFF
>TRBV18|TRBJ1-5|few|NA
TGTGCCAGCTCACCAACCGGCCCAGGGCAGCAGCCCCAGCATTTT
CASSPTGPGQQPQHF
>TRBV2|TRBJ1-2|NA|TRBD1
TGTGCCAGCAGTGGGGGGGAGACAGGGAAGTATGGCTACACCTTC
CASSGGETGKYGYTF
>TRBV7-8|TRBJ1-2|NA|TRBD1
TGTGCCAGCAGCTCCACAGGGGGCTATGGCTACACCTTC
CASSSTGGYGYTF
>TRBV6-5|TRBJ1-2|NA|TRBD1
TGTGCCACTTTGACAGGGGCCTACTATGGCTACACCTTC
CATLTGAYYGYTF
>TRBV10-3|TRBJ1-4|NA|TRBD1
TGTGCCATCAGTGAGTCCCCGGGACAGGGGAATGAAAAACTGTTTTTT
CAISESPGQGNEKLFF
>TRBV29-1|TRBJ1-2|NA|NA
TGCAGCGTTGGGACAGCAGGCTACACCTTC
CSVGTAGYTF
>TRBV7-9|TRBJ2-3|NA|TRBD2
TGTGCCAGCAGCCGAGCGACTAGCGGCACAGATACGCAGTATTTT
CASSRATSGTDTQYF
>TRBV6-2/TRBV6-3|TRBJ2-7|NA|NA
TGTGCCAGCAGCCTTCACGACGAGCAGTACTTC
CASSLHDEQYF
>TRBV19|TRBJ1-4|NA|NA
TGTGCCAGTAGTACCTTATTACAGGTGACTAATGAAAAACTGTTTTTT
CASSTLLQVTNEKLFF
>TRBV5-1|TRBJ2-5|NA|TRBD1
TGCGCCAGCAGCTTGGGTGTGGGACAGGGGGATGAGACCCAGTACTTC
CASSLGVGQGDETQYF
>TRBV16|TRBJ2-2|few|TRBD2
TGTGCCAGCACTGCGGGAGTGAGCACCGGGGAGCTGTTTTTT
CASTAGVSTGELFF
>TRBV3-1/TRBV3-2|TRBJ2-5|NA|TRBD2
TGTGCCAGCAGGCTAGCGGGAGTGGATGAGACCCAGTACTTC
CASRLAGVDETQYF
>TRBV5-4|TRBJ1-2|NA|NA
TGTGCCAGCAGCTTGGGGGTTGAAGGTTTTGGCTATGGCTACACCTTC
CASSLGVEGFGYGYTF
>TRBV7-2|TRBJ1-5|few|NA
TGTGCCAGCAGCTCGCAGGGGCATAGCAATCAGCCCCAGCATTTT
CASSSQGHSNQPQHF
>TRBV9|TRBJ1-3|NA|TRBD1
TGTGCCAGCAGCGTTCGGGCAGGGGGAGGAAACACCATATATTTT
CASSVRAGGGNTIYF
>TRBV6-1|TRBJ1-4|NA|NA
TGTGCCAGCAGTGAGGGGGGGCTATCACGAAAACTGTTTTTT
CASSEGGLSRKLFF
>TRBV19|TRBJ2-1|few|TRBD1
TGTGCCAGTAGTTACAAACAGGGGAGTCCCTACAATGAGCAGTTCTTC
CASSYKQGSPYNEQFF
>TRBV11-2|TRBJ1-3|NA|TRBD1
TGTGCCAGCAGAACGGGACAGGGGTTCTCTGGAAACACCATATATTTT
CASRTGQGFSGNTIYF
>TRBV3-1/TRBV3-2|TRBJ2-3|NA|NA
TGTGCCAGCAGCCAAGAGACGAGGGGGGGCACAGATACGCAGTATTTT
CASSQETRGGTDTQYF
>TRBV3-1/TRBV3-2|TRBJ2-7|once|NA
TGTGCCAGCAGCCAAGATACCCGGGGCACCTACGAGCAGTACTTC
CASSQDTRGTYEQYF
>TRBV7-6|TRBJ2-7|NA|NA
TGTGCCAGCAGCTCGGAATATACAGGGTTCTACGAGCAGTACTTC
CASSSEYTGFYEQYF
>TRBV28|TRBJ1-2|NA|TRBD1
TGTGCCAGCACCCGGGGGGGACAGCTCTATGGCTACACCTTC
CASTRGGQLYGYTF